This TCR beta chain was identified during a study of blood T cell repertoires in COVID-19 (dated by TCRdb to the early 2020s). A note on the overall study: Collaborator samples came from the United States, Italy and Spain and covered acute and convalescent phases of COVID-19. The samples were drawn from the first 160 participants of the ongoing ImmuneRACE study and from more than 1,000 subjects provided by 6 global collaborators. Subjects who had been exposed to COVID-19, were actively infected with it, or had recovered from it provided the deeply sampled blood TCRbeta repertoires that made up the dataset. A de-identified subject ID, COVID-19 status, age in years and sex were almost always included in the sample metadata. The repertoires were released in a freely available public database intended as a resource for research on the immune response to SARS-CoV-2. The material from the prospective study consisted of cDNA or gDNA derived from T cells, B-cell-depleted T cells, or PBMCs. Where available, HLA class I and class II types were taken from metadata supplied by the sample provider and were not determined by assay-based typing.

In the case of this clone: This clone's antigen is unknown. Base qualities are not at hand, and no much larger clone is one base apart.

Study-wide findings and limitations: The quantity of clinical and demographic metadata differed by source and by participant and was supplied without curation.

TCRbeta CDR3 regions were amplified from genomic DNA using the immunoSEQ Assay, a bias-controlled multiplex PCR. Concerning the study's data processing: The number of nucleated cells in each sample was estimated by amplification of reference gene primers within the assay. To quantify the absolute abundance of each unique TCRbeta CDR3 rearrangement, sequence reads were collapsed and filtered. Productive Simpson clonality was computed per sample as the square root of Simpson's diversity index over productive rearrangements. TCRdb obtained this table from immuneACCESS and retained in-frame rearrangements with V and J assigned. These tables miss some clones; where compared with another copy, unresolved V genes account for less than half of the shortfall, and the remainder is unexplained. The V and J calls and clone size are taken from that table; D and trimming were inferred from the DNA. A total of roughly 24,000 clones appear in this sample, roughly 84% of them only once. About a third of the sample is taken by the ten largest.

Each collaborating institution followed its own protocols to collect whole blood in K2EDTA tubes. For TCRbeta analysis, collaborator samples were shipped as frozen whole blood, as isolated PBMCs, or as DNA extracted from either sample type. V loses 2 bases of germline sequence and J loses 4 bases, and the interval between the two ends is 9 bases. From cysteine to phenylalanine, the CDR3 is 13 amino acids long. Only CDR3 DNA is held: 39 bases, read in frame from base 1. The germline V gene sets CDR1 to SGHRS and CDR2 to YFSETQ. This chain joins TRBV5-1 to TRBJ1-2, with no reliable assignment of the D segment. This TCR came from a human donor in a cohort sampled during active COVID-19. The sample taken for sequencing was peripheral blood. The CDR3 reads as follows: CASSFEGGYGYTF. The DNA sequence reads TGCGCCAGCAGCTTTGAGGGAGGCTATGGCTACACCTTC.